The clone carrying this T cell receptor (beta chain) has just a few counts. The target antigen is unknown. CDR1 and CDR2 from the germline V gene are MDHEN and SYDVKM. The CDR3 loop spans 16 amino acids. Trimming left V 6 bases short and J 3 bases short, with 18 bases between. The data were obtained in a study of cytomegalovirus exposure and HLA in healthy donors. Findings and caveats of the study: When analyzed later, a missense DCLRE1C variant was found to be linked to TCR beta V- and J-gene trimming. As confirmed in vitro, a few CMV-associated chains were specific for CMV antigens. Later analysis suggested links between common viral pathogens and several top significant clusters.

The study ran its PCR with 60 Vbeta and 13 Jbeta primers. The protocol was immunoSEQ multiplex PCR, while the TCRdb copy is restricted to in-frame clones and leaves out a portion. The sample shows about 150,000 clones, 70% to 90% of them seen only once. This chain joins TRBV28 and TRBJ1-3, with D perhaps matching TRBD1 (6 bases). Material: PBMCs. This clonotype was sampled from a woman between 35 and 50 years old in good health and CMV-seropositive. CDR3 protein: CASSLTTGYGGNTIYF. Written as DNA, the CDR3 is TGTGCCAGCAGCCTAACTACAGGGTATGGTGGAAACACCATATATTTT.